One sample yielded the 16 T cell receptor beta chains listed below, sequenced in a study of OX40 agonist ivuxolimab in advanced cancers. Produced via immunoSEQ multiplex PCR; TCRdb's table is partial and in-frame only. The profile covers 90,000 or so clones, with around nine tenths appearing a single time and approximately 2.5% taken by the ten largest. The sample here was CD4+ or CD8+ T cells sorted from blood, taken in a trial of the OX40 agonist ivuxolimab. The receptors shown here come from an adult with an advanced solid tumor such as melanoma, head and neck, liver or kidney cancer.

The gene calls are TRBV19 and TRBJ2-5; D may be TRBD1 (7 bases). The germline gives CDR1 LNHDA, CDR2 SQIVND (reference sequence). V lost 1 base, J lost 5 bases, and 20 bases lay in between. The CDR3 runs to 17 residues. The CDR3 is CASSIVQSTGRLETQYF. The CDR3 DNA reads TGTGCCAGTAGTATAGTCCAATCGACAGGGAGGTTGGAGACCCAGTACTTC. Looking up the rest from reference TRBV19 and TRBJ2-5 gives the full variable domain: DGGITQSPKYLFRKEGQNVTLSCEQNLNHDAMYWYRQDPGQGLRLIYYSQIVNDFQKGDIAEGYSVSREKKESFPLTVTSAQKNPTAFYLCASSIVQSTGRLETQYFGPGTRLLVL.

This sequence joins TRBV5-6 and TRBJ2-5; 10 bases are a match to TRBD2. The V gene end was trimmed by 3 bases and the J gene end by 4 bases; junction bases not matched to a gene: 0. Germline-derived CDR1 and CDR2 are SGHDT and YYEEEE. The CDR3 is 13 residues long. CDR3 region: CASSSSGGETQYF. The CDR3 DNA reads TGTGCCAGCAGCTCTAGCGGGGGAGAGACCCAGTACTTC.

The CDR3 spells CASSEGTGISGYTF. The CDR3 region has the DNA TGTGCCAGCAGTGAAGGGACAGGGATTAGTGGCTACACCTTC. This chain joins TRBV2 and TRBJ1-2; 8 bases are shared with TRBD1. This CDR3 comprises 14 residues. CDR1 is SNHLY and CDR2 is FYNNEI in the germline V gene. Trimming cost V 1 base and J 7 bases; bases outside gene matches: 5.

The V call is TRBV5-5, the J call TRBJ2-5; TRBD1 aligns across 9 bases. The V and J ends lost 2 bases and 5 bases, in that order; junction bases with no gene match: 10. The CDR3 is 16 amino acids. Germline V CDR1 and CDR2: SGHKS, YYEKEE (reference sequence). Written as DNA, the CDR3 is TGTGCCAGCAGCTTCTTAGGGACAGGGAGGCAGGAGACCCAGTACTTC. Amino acids: CASSFLGTGRQETQYF.

The chain employs TRBV27 and TRBJ1-5, with TRBD1 identical over 8 bases. The CDR3 is made up of 15 amino acids. V was pared by 6 bases and J by 1 base, with 5 bases of the junction left unmatched. CDR1 is MNHEY and CDR2 is SMNVEV in the germline V gene (reference sequence). The DNA for the CDR3 is TGTGCCAGCAGACTACAGGGGGGGAGCAATCAGCCCCAGCATTTT. Residues: CASRLQGGSNQPQHF.

The gene calls are TRBV7-2 and TRBJ2-5; D ambiguous. This CDR3 has 13 amino acids. V dropped 8 bases and J dropped 3 bases, with 13 bases sitting between them. Germline V gene data show CDR1 as SGHTA and CDR2 as FQGNSA. Here the CDR3 reads CASRSGPEETQYF. Written as DNA, the CDR3 is TGTGCCAGCCGCTCCGGGCCGGAAGAGACCCAGTACTTC. Full variable domain (outside the CDR3, taken from reference TRBV7-2 and TRBJ2-5): GAGVSQSPSNKVTEKGKDVELRCDPISGHTALYWYRQSLGQGLEFLIYFQGNSAPDKSGLPSDRFSAERTGGSVSTLTIQRTQQEDSAVYLCASRSGPEETQYFGPGTRLLVL.

The V and J genes are TRBV7-9 and TRBJ2-3; 8 positions agree with TRBD2. Germline trimming cut 1 base from V and 9 bases from J; bases unmatched to any gene: 6. Germline values: CDR1 SEHNR, CDR2 FQNEAQ (reference sequence). CDR3 length: 14 residues. CDR3: CASSLGAASGTQYF. In DNA, the CDR3 is TGTGCCAGCAGCTTAGGGGCAGCTAGCGGGACGCAGTATTTT.

The chain uses TRBV28 and TRBJ2-1; no reliable D call. Germline CDR1 MDHEN, CDR2 SYDVKM. Between the trimmed V and J ends, which lost 6 bases and 9 bases, there was a span of 18 bases. The CDR3 sequence is 14 residues long. The CDR3 loop reads CASRTRVVVSEQFF. In DNA, the CDR3 is TGTGCCAGCAGAACCCGGGTCGTCGTTAGTGAGCAGTTCTTC.

V gene TRBV5-1 combines with J gene TRBJ2-1; 13 positions agree with TRBD2. V shed 5 bases, J shed 7 bases, and the junction held 9 bases outside the gene matches. The germline gives CDR1 SGHRS, CDR2 YFSETQ. This CDR3 region has 16 residues. CDR3 region: CASSPGLAGPGNEQFF. CDR3 nucleotides: TGCGCCAGCAGTCCGGGACTAGCGGGACCGGGAAATGAGCAGTTCTTC. The full variable domain, in which reference TRBV5-1 and TRBJ2-1 provide the parts outside the CDR3, is KAGVTQTPRYLIKTRGQQVTLSCSPISGHRSVSWYQQTPGQGLQFLFEYFSETQRNKGNFPGRFSGRQFSNSRSEMNVSTLELGDSALYLCASSPGLAGPGNEQFFGPGTRLTVL.

The chain's CDR3 is CASTSWASGPYNEQFF. The CDR3 nucleotides are TGTGCCAGCACCTCATGGGCTAGCGGCCCCTACAATGAGCAGTTCTTC. V gene TRBV28 combines with J gene TRBJ2-1; 7 nucleotides align to TRBD2. The CDR3 loop spans 16 amino acids. Germline V gene lookup returns CDR1 MDHEN and CDR2 SYDVKM. Germline trimming cut 7 bases from V and 2 bases from J; bases unmatched to any gene: 11.

This chain connects TRBV6-1 to TRBJ2-7; D is uncertain. The length of the CDR3 is 16 residues. The germline CDR1 and CDR2 sequences are MNHNS and SASEGT. V was clipped by 4 bases and J by 3 bases, with 19 bases between them. The CDR3 loop reads CASSGLRGRTFYEQYF. For the CDR3, the DNA is TGTGCCAGCAGTGGGCTTAGAGGCAGGACCTTCTACGAGCAGTACTTC.

The chain recombines TRBV30 with TRBJ1-1; a weak D match, TRBD1 (5 bases). Per germline, CDR1 GTSNPN and CDR2 SVGIG (reference sequence). Trimming removed 3 bases at V and 0 bases at J, with 17 bases between. This CDR3 region has 16 residues. The CDR3 region is CAWRPPTTDLNTEAFF. The CDR3 DNA follows: TGTGCCTGGAGGCCCCCAACGACAGACTTGAACACTGAAGCTTTCTTT.

The chain has TRBV7-8 and TRBJ1-5; D might be TRBD1 (6 bases). In germline, CDR1 is SGHVS, CDR2 FQNEAQ. The CDR3 has 15 amino acids. Trimming stripped 6 bases from V and 4 bases from J, with 16 bases between. The CDR3: CASSRTRGVNQPQHF. The CDR3 DNA reads TGTGCCAGCAGTAGGACTAGGGGGGTTAATCAGCCCCAGCATTTT.

This sequence joins TRBV2 and TRBJ2-3; possibly TRBD1 for D (5 bases). Germline values: CDR1 SNHLY, CDR2 FYNNEI. The V end lost 6 bases, the J end lost 2 bases, and 12 bases lay between the germline ends. CDR3 length equals 14 residues. CDR3 DNA: TGTGCCAGCAGGGGGCAAGTATTCACAGATACGCAGTATTTT. It is translated as CASRGQVFTDTQYF.

This chain connects TRBV6-1 to TRBJ1-1; D is undetermined. Germline V CDR1 and CDR2: MNHNS, SASEGT. V shed 2 bases and J shed 3 bases, with 10 bases lying between them. CDR3 size: 14 residues. CDR3 in amino acids: CASSELYQDTEAFF. The CDR3 region has the DNA TGTGCCAGCAGTGAACTTTACCAGGACACTGAAGCTTTCTTT.

The chain carries TRBV27 and TRBJ2-2; TRBD1 aligns across 8 bases. The CDR3 is made up of 17 amino acids. J gave up 6 bases and V 5 bases, and 14 bases lay outside the gene matches. The germline gives CDR1 MNHEY, CDR2 SMNVEV (reference sequence). The CDR3 bases are TGTGCCAGCAGTATACTGCAGGGGGCTCGAATCGCCGGGGAGCTGTTTTTT. The encoded protein is CASSILQGARIAGELFF.